The clone carrying this T cell receptor (beta chain) was detected only a few times. Its target is unknown. 60 Vbeta and 13 Jbeta primers were used in PCR. Repertoires were generated with immunoSEQ multiplex PCR, while TCRdb's copy carries only in-frame clones and drops some. The table includes 190,000 or so clones, around 79% detected once. This record belongs to a study of cytomegalovirus exposure and HLA in healthy donors. Study-wide findings and caveats: As a later analysis revealed, most CMV-associated TCR beta chains appeared HLA-restricted. Reports state that TCR beta sequences accurately predicted most subjects' HLA-A and HLA-B alleles. TCR beta chain V- and J-gene trimming was linked, in a later analysis, to a missense variant in DCLRE1C. Researchers catalogued around 150 TCR beta chains as cytomegalovirus-associated.

The germline V gene encodes CDR1 SGHAT and CDR2 FQNNGV. Trimming removed 1 base from V and 0 bases from J, with 6 bases in between. The CDR3 runs 14 residues. This TCR came from a male donor in good health and CMV-seropositive. The rearrangement joins TRBV11-2 to TRBJ1-1, with a tentative D call TRBD1 (5 bases). Sequenced input: PBMCs. The CDR3 region has the DNA TGTGCCAGCAGCTTAGTCAGGGTGAACACTGAAGCTTTCTTT. Translated, it gives CASSLVRVNTEAFF.